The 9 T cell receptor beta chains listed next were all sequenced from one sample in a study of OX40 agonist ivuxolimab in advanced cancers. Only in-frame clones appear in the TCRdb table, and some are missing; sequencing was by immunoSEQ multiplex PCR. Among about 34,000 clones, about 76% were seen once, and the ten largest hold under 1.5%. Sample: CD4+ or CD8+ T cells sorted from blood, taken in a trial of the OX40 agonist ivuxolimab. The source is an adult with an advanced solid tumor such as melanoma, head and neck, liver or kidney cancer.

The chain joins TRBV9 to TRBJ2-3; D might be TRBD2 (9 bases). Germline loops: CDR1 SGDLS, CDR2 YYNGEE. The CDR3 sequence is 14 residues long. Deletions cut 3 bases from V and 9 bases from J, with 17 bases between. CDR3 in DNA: TGTGCCAGCAGCGGGCAGGGGGCGGGAGGGACGCAGTATTTT. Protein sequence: CASSGQGAGGTQYF. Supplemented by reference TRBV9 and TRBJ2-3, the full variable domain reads DSGVTQTPKHLITATGQRVTLRCSPRSGDLSVYWYQQSLDQGLQFLIQYYNGEERAKGNILERFSAQQFPDLHSELNLSSLELGDSALYFCASSGQGAGGTQYFGPGTRLTVL.

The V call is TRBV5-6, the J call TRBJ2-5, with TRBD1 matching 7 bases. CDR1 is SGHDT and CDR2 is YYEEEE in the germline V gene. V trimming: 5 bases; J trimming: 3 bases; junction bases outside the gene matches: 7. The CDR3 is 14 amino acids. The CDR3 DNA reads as TGTGCCAGCAGGCAAGGGACAGCCAAAGAGACCCAGTACTTC. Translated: CASRQGTAKETQYF.

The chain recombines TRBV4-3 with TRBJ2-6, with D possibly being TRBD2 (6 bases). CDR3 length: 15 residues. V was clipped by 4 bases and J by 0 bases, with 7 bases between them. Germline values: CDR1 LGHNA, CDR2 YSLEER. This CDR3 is CASSPEGSGANVLTF. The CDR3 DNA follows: TGCGCCAGCAGCCCGGAGGGCTCTGGGGCCAACGTCCTGACTTTC.

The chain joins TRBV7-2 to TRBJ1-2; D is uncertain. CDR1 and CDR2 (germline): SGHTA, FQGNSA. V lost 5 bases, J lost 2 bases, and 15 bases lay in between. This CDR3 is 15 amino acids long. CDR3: CASSAPGLGNYGYTF. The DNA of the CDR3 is TGTGCCAGCAGCGCCCCGGGTTTGGGGAACTATGGCTACACCTTC.

CDR3 in amino acids: CASGTNTGELFF. In DNA form, the CDR3 reads TGCGCCAGCGGCACGAACACCGGGGAGCTGTTTTTT. The V gene is TRBV5-1, the J gene TRBJ2-2; D is ambiguous. The CDR3 consists of 12 residues. The V gene lost 7 bases and the J gene lost 0 bases, with 4 bases spanning the gap. Per germline, CDR1 SGHRS and CDR2 YFSETQ. Complete variable domain (other parts from reference TRBV5-1 and TRBJ2-2): KAGVTQTPRYLIKTRGQQVTLSCSPISGHRSVSWYQQTPGQGLQFLFEYFSETQRNKGNFPGRFSGRQFSNSRSEMNVSTLELGDSALYLCASGTNTGELFFGEGSRLTVL.

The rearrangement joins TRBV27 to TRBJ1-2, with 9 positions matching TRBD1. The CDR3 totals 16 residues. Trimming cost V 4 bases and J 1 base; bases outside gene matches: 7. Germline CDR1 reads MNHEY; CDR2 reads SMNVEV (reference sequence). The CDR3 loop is CASSSYRGRDNYGYTF. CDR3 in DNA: TGTGCCAGCAGTTCCTACAGGGGGCGAGATAACTATGGCTACACCTTC.

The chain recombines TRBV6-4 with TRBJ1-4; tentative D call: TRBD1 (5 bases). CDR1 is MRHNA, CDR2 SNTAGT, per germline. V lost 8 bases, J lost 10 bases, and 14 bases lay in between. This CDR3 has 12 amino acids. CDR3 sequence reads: CASPSVGGKLFF. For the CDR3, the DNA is TGTGCCAGCCCTTCTGTCGGGGGAAAACTGTTTTTT.

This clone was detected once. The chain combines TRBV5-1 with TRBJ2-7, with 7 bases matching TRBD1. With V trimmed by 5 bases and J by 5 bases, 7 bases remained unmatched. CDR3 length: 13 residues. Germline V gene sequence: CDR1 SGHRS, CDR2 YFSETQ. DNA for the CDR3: TGCGCCAGCAGAGGGACAGCATTGAACGAGCAGTACTTC. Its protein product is CASRGTALNEQYF.

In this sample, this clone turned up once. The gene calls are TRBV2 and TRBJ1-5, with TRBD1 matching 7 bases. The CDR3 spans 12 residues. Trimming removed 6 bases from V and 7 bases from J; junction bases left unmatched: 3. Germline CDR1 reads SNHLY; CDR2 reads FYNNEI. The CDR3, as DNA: TGTGCCAGCAGCGTGGGACAGCAGCCCCAGCATTTT. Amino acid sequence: CASSVGQQPQHF.